The next 32 T cell receptor beta chains were all read from a single sample in a study of T cell responses to AZD1222 COVID-19 vaccine. The table came from immunoSEQ multiplex PCR; TCRdb's copy has only in-frame clones and leaves some out. The sample consists of about 99,000 clones, approximately 88% of them appearing once. This sample comprised peripheral blood, obtained on day 0 of AZD1222 vaccination. Source of these receptors: an adult in good health.

V usage is TRBV10-3 and J usage is TRBJ1-2; D call uncertain. The V and J ends lost 0 bases and 8 bases respectively, with 13 bases between them. The CDR3 loop spans 14 amino acids. CDR1 and CDR2 from the germline V gene are ENHRY and SYGVKD. CDR3 in amino acids: CAISESVPAEGYTF. The DNA of the CDR3 is TGTGCCATCAGTGAGTCAGTACCGGCTGAGGGCTACACCTTC.

V gene TRBV7-8 combines with J gene TRBJ2-7; possibly TRBD1 for D (5 bases). The germline V gene encodes CDR1 SGHVS and CDR2 FQNEAQ. This CDR3 contains 15 residues. Trimming took off 3 bases at V and 6 bases at J, with 18 bases between the two ends. The CDR3: CASSFGQGWKSEQYF. CDR3 coding DNA: TGTGCCAGCAGCTTCGGGCAGGGTTGGAAATCCGAGCAGTACTTC.

Points on this clone: Other DNA variants within this sample encode the same CDR3. The gene calls are TRBV19 and TRBJ1-2, with 7 bases that match TRBD1. V lost 4 bases and J lost 3; bases outside the gene matches: 2. CDR3 length: 13 amino acids. CDR1 LNHDA and CDR2 SQIVND come from the germline V gene (reference sequence). This CDR3 reads CASSTDRDYGYTF. CDR3 bases: TGTGCCAGTAGTACCGACAGGGACTATGGCTACACCTTC.

V gene TRBV5-4 combines with J gene TRBJ2-2, with 8 bases lining up with TRBD1. V lost 3 bases, J lost 5 bases, and 12 bases stayed unmatched. The CDR3 totals 17 residues. Germline values: CDR1 SGHNT, CDR2 YYREEE (reference sequence). The CDR3 sequence: CASSWKSGQGGTGELFF. CDR3 in DNA: TGTGCCAGCAGCTGGAAGTCAGGACAGGGAGGAACCGGGGAGCTGTTTTTT.

The V gene is TRBV6-2 or TRBV6-3, the J gene TRBJ2-3; 10 nucleotides match TRBD2. Germline V gene sequence: CDR1 MNHEY, CDR2 SVGEGT. With 6 bases clipped from V and 6 bases from J, the junction kept 6 bases outside the gene matches. The CDR3 length is 14 residues. DNA for the CDR3: TGTGCCAGCAGCGTAGCGGGGGGATTGGATACGCAGTATTTT. Amino acid sequence: CASSVAGGLDTQYF.

The rearrangement uses TRBV3-1 (or the pseudogene TRBV3-2) and TRBJ1-2, with D possibly matching TRBD1 (6 bases). The CDR3 has 13 residues. Germline V lookup: CDR1 LGHDT, CDR2 YNNKEL (reference sequence). Trimming took off 5 bases at V and 4 bases at J, with 11 bases between the two ends. CDR3 sequence (DNA): TGTGCCAGCAGCGGAGGGGGGATCTATGGCTACACCTTC. It translates to CASSGGGIYGYTF.

The chain combines TRBV7-8 with TRBJ1-5; D call uncertain. The CDR3 contains 12 residues. V was shortened by 2 bases and J by 7 bases, with 6 bases between the two germline ends. The germline CDR1 and CDR2 sequences are SGHVS and FQNEAQ. In DNA, the CDR3 is TGTGCCAGCAGCTTATACGACCAGCCCCAGCATTTT. Translating gives CASSLYDQPQHF.

The rearrangement uses TRBV5-1 and TRBJ1-2; D gene uncertain. The CDR3 consists of 13 residues. Germline V CDR1 and CDR2: SGHRS, YFSETQ. V shed 4 bases and J shed 2 bases, with 9 bases lying between them. CDR3 nucleotide sequence: TGCGCCAGCAGCCCCGACCTAAACTATGGCTACACCTTC. It is translated as CASSPDLNYGYTF.

V gene TRBV9 combines with J gene TRBJ2-7; weak D call: TRBD1 (6 bases). The CDR3 runs to 12 residues. Germline V lookup: CDR1 SGDLS, CDR2 YYNGEE. V was pared by 0 bases and J by 5 bases, with 6 bases between. The DNA of the CDR3 is TGTGCCAGCAGCGTAGGACAGGACGAGCAGTACTTC. Its translation is CASSVGQDEQYF.

As to this clone: The conserved phenylalanine or tryptophan is not found at the CDR3 terminus, so this likely reflects a read error. The DNA is omitted, as the CDR3 cannot be located on it reliably, and the CDR3 follows TCRdb's listing. The chain is built from TRBV7-2 and TRBJ1-3. Termini included, the CDR3 measures 11 amino acids. Germline-derived CDR1 and CDR2 are SGHTA and FQGNSA. CDR3 sequence: CASSLARSPIC.

This clone was seen a few times. This chain connects TRBV3-1 (or the pseudogene TRBV3-2) to TRBJ2-4, with 7 nucleotides matching TRBD2. Germline CDR1 LGHDT, CDR2 YNNKEL (reference sequence). This CDR3 contains 15 residues. The V gene end was trimmed by 0 bases and the J gene end by 3 bases; junction bases not matched to a gene: 2. Here the CDR3 DNA reads TGTGCCAGCAGCCAAGATTCGGGAGGCAAAAACATTCAGTACTTC. Residues: CASSQDSGGKNIQYF.

The chain combines TRBV4-1 with TRBJ1-6, with unresolved D. V lost 2 bases, J lost 10 bases, and 6 bases lay in between. CDR1 is MGHRA and CDR2 is YSYEKL in the germline V gene. This CDR3 region has 12 residues. DNA for the CDR3: TGCGCCAGCAGCCAATCGGGCTCACCCCTCCACTTT. It specifies CASSQSGSPLHF.

The V gene is TRBV28, the J gene TRBJ1-5; 9 nucleotides align to TRBD1. This CDR3 spans 15 amino acids. Germline V gives CDR1 MDHEN, CDR2 SYDVKM. J was trimmed by 2 bases and V by 8 bases; bases with no gene match: 7. CDR3 DNA sequence: TGTGCCAGCTTTACAGGGGGCGCTGGCAATCAGCCCCAGCATTTT. Its protein is CASFTGGAGNQPQHF.

This sequence joins TRBV6-6 and TRBJ2-1; possible D gene TRBD1, 6 bases. The CDR3 runs to 14 residues. Trimming removed 6 bases at V and 3 bases at J, with 12 bases between. Germline CDR1 is MNHNY and CDR2 is SVGAGI (reference sequence). The CDR3 coding sequence is TGTGCCAGCAGCCCCAGGGGAAACTACAATGAGCAGTTCTTC. It codes for CASSPRGNYNEQFF.

The sample holds a few counts of this clone. The chain has TRBV18 and TRBJ1-4; weak D call: TRBD1 (6 bases). The CDR3 sequence is 14 residues long. Germline values: CDR1 KGHSH, CDR2 LQKENI. Trimming pared 3 bases from V and 8 bases from J, leaving 13 bases between. The CDR3: CASSPTGGREKLFF. CDR3 in DNA: TGTGCCAGCTCACCGACTGGGGGCAGGGAAAAACTGTTTTTT.

The chain is built from TRBV27 and TRBJ1-2, with D unclear. The CDR3 contains 13 residues. Per germline, CDR1 MNHEY and CDR2 SMNVEV (reference sequence). Trimming stripped 6 bases from V and 4 bases from J, with 12 bases between. As DNA, the CDR3 is TGTGCCAGCAGCCCTGATCCAGCCTATGGCTACACCTTC. Translating gives CASSPDPAYGYTF.

V and J are TRBV6-5 and TRBJ2-5; perhaps TRBD1 as D (5 bases). Germline values: CDR1 MNHEY, CDR2 SVGAGI. The V end lost 2 bases, the J end lost 6 bases, and 19 bases lay between the germline ends. The CDR3 runs to 16 residues. The CDR3 reads CASSYQGRQDIKTQYF. CDR3 nucleotide sequence: TGTGCCAGCAGTTACCAAGGTCGCCAGGACATAAAGACCCAGTACTTC.

This clone was seen a few times. The chain combines TRBV2 with TRBJ2-5; the D call may be TRBD1 or TRBD2 (5 bases each). This CDR3 contains 15 residues. Trimming left V 6 bases short and J 7 bases short, with 21 bases between. CDR1 SNHLY and CDR2 FYNNEI come from the germline V gene. The CDR3 region has the DNA TGTGCCAGCAGGAAAGCCGGGACGGCCGCGAGGACCCAGTACTTC. Translation gives CASRKAGTAARTQYF.

The rearrangement uses TRBV6-1 and TRBJ1-6; 12 nucleotides agree with TRBD1. This CDR3 comprises 15 residues. V lost 0 bases and J lost 10; bases outside the gene matches: 1. Germline CDR1 MNHNS, CDR2 SASEGT. CDR3 region: CASSEAGTGGSPLHF. The CDR3 coding sequence is TGTGCCAGCAGTGAAGCGGGGACAGGGGGCTCACCCCTCCACTTT.

This clone is a singleton in its sample. At one boundary the junction diverges from the germline segment, which might be a read error. The CDR3: CASSQGAGDSQYF. In DNA, the CDR3 is TGTGCCAGCAGCCAAGGGGCGGGAGATTCGCAGTATTTT. The chain links TRBV3-1 (or the pseudogene TRBV3-2) to TRBJ2-3; 7 nucleotides line up with TRBD2. There are 13 residues in the CDR3. Germline loops: CDR1 LGHDT, CDR2 YNNKEL (reference sequence).

The chain recombines TRBV3-1 (or the pseudogene TRBV3-2) with TRBJ2-7; no reliable D call. The CDR3 has 12 amino acids. CDR1 and CDR2 (germline): LGHDT, YNNKEL (reference sequence). V lost 3 bases and J 3 bases, leaving 6 bases between the germline ends. The chain's CDR3 is CASSHGNYEQYF. The CDR3 DNA is TGTGCCAGCAGCCATGGAAACTACGAGCAGTACTTC.

The chain employs TRBV2 and TRBJ2-7; maybe TRBD1 (7 bases). The CDR3 is 17 residues long. Germline V lookup: CDR1 SNHLY, CDR2 FYNNEI. V was shortened by 6 bases and J by 3 bases, with 24 bases between the two germline ends. The CDR3 nucleotides are TGTGCCAGCAGATACGGCCGAGGGGCAGGGGGGTTCTACGAGCAGTACTTC. Protein sequence: CASRYGRGAGGFYEQYF.

DNA for the CDR3: TGTGCCAGCAGCTTAGCGGTCGTCAATGAGCAGTTCTTC. It encodes CASSLAVVNEQFF. This chain joins TRBV7-2 and TRBJ2-1; no reliable D call. In germline, CDR1 is SGHTA, CDR2 FQGNSA. The CDR3 sequence is 13 residues long. V lost 0 bases and J lost 6, with 6 bases in between.

The gene calls are TRBV18 and TRBJ2-3; TRBD2 matches 7 bases. CDR3 length equals 16 residues. V was clipped by 2 bases and J by 0 bases; unmatched bases: 5. CDR1 and CDR2 (germline): KGHSH, LQKENI. The CDR3 region has the DNA TGTGCCAGCTCACCATCCCTGACTAGCAGCACAGATACGCAGTATTTT. Amino acid sequence: CASSPSLTSSTDTQYF.

Only one count was recorded for this clone. The chain recombines TRBV7-9 with TRBJ1-3; D may be TRBD1 (6 bases). CDR1 is SEHNR, CDR2 FQNEAQ, per germline (reference sequence). V lost 1 base and J 15 bases, leaving 25 bases between the germline ends. The CDR3 has 16 amino acids. CDR3 DNA: TGTGCCAGCAGCTTAGATCGCCACAGGGATGGGGCCTTGGGATATTTT. Translation gives CASSLDRHRDGALGYF.

This clone was counted once. The CDR3 loop reads CASSQEGVWEDEQFF. DNA of the CDR3: TGCGCCAGCAGCCAAGAGGGGGTGTGGGAGGATGAGCAGTTCTTC. The rearrangement uses TRBV4-1 and TRBJ2-1, with D possibly matching TRBD2 (6 bases). The germline V gene encodes CDR1 MGHRA and CDR2 YSYEKL. This CDR3 has 15 residues. V lost 0 bases and J lost 8, with 14 bases in between.

This clone was seen a few times. The chain couples TRBV9 to TRBJ1-2, with D possibly being TRBD1 (6 bases). This CDR3 contains 16 residues. V was trimmed by 1 base and J by 0 bases, leaving 13 bases between them. Germline-derived CDR1 and CDR2 are SGDLS and YYNGEE. The CDR3 protein is CASSVTGGFSNYGYTF. The DNA for the CDR3 is TGTGCCAGCAGCGTAACGGGGGGCTTTTCTAACTATGGCTACACCTTC.

The chain joins TRBV6-5 to TRBJ1-5, with D unresolved. The germline CDR1 and CDR2 sequences are MNHEY and SVGAGI. Trimming removed 5 bases from V and 0 bases from J, with 11 bases in between. The CDR3 covers 15 residues. CDR3 bases: TGTGCCAGCAGTCCAGACGGTAATAGCAATCAGCCCCAGCATTTT. This translates into CASSPDGNSNQPQHF.

This clone turned up a few times. This chain uses TRBV3-1 (or the pseudogene TRBV3-2) with TRBJ2-5; D may be TRBD2 (7 bases). Germline CDR1 reads LGHDT; CDR2 reads YNNKEL (reference sequence). There are 15 residues in the CDR3. The germline V and J ends were trimmed by 0 bases and 5 bases, with 13 bases remaining between them. In DNA, the CDR3 is TGTGCCAGCAGCCAAGATCGGGGGGCGACGGAGACCCAGTACTTC. This encodes CASSQDRGATETQYF.

The chain is built from TRBV29-1 and TRBJ1-1; D is uncertain. Germline V CDR1 and CDR2: SQVTM, ANQGSEA. The germline V and J ends were trimmed by 6 bases and 2 bases, with 10 bases remaining between them. The length of the CDR3 is 12 residues. In DNA, the CDR3 is TGCAGCGTGGTTCGGTACAACACTGAAGCTTTCTTT. Protein sequence: CSVVRYNTEAFF. Full variable domain (missing parts from reference TRBV29-1 and TRBJ1-1): SAVISQKPSRDICQRGTSLTIQCQVDSQVTMMFWYRQQPGQSLTLIATANQGSEATYESGFVIDKFPISRPNLTFSTLTVSNMSPEDSSIYLCSVVRYNTEAFFGQGTRLTVV.

The chain recombines TRBV29-1 with TRBJ1-2; 9 bases are a match to TRBD1. CDR3 length: 14 residues. In germline, CDR1 is SQVTM, CDR2 ANQGSEA. The V segment lost 7 bases and the J segment 2 bases; nucleotides outside the gene matches: 8. CDR3 loop: CSALTGGENYGYTF. CDR3 nucleotide sequence: TGCAGCGCCTTGACAGGGGGTGAAAACTATGGCTACACCTTC.

The CDR3 loop reads CASSLQGGTEAFF. The CDR3 DNA is TGTGCCAGCAGCCTACAGGGGGGGACTGAAGCTTTCTTT. The genes are TRBV6-5 and TRBJ1-1, with 8 positions matching TRBD1. This CDR3 spans 13 amino acids. The V gene's germline CDR1 is MNHEY and CDR2 SVGAGI. V shed 6 bases and J 5 bases; nucleotides not matched to a gene: 5.